This TCR beta chain appears in the sequencing data of a study of T-cell reconstitution after alpha-beta-depleted transplantation in children. Study results and limitations: Approximately two months post-transplant, alpha-beta T cells reportedly originated from several hundred expanded graft clones. T cells produced anew were the main source of T-cell counts and diversity one year after transplant.

Unmatched junction bases numbered 3, after V lost 6 bases and J lost 0 bases. The CDR3 runs to 14 residues. CDR1 and CDR2 (germline): SQVTM, ANQGSEA. Library preparation (for TCRbeta) was performed with unique molecular identifiers. TCRdb redid the calling of the PCR reads with MiXCR, one entry per CDR3 protein. Of more than 400,000 distinct CDR3 sequences in the sample, approximately 10% were seen once. This clonotype has ten or more counts. Its target is unknown. This sample comprised PBMCs, mostly from graft donor cells, obtained 180 days after TCRalphabeta/CD19-depleted stem cell transplant. This TCR came from a female patient aged 2-10 years who had a stem cell transplant for aplastic anemia, so the T cells may come from the graft donor. The chain joins TRBV29-1 to TRBJ2-7, with 12 nucleotides matching TRBD2. Here the CDR3 DNA reads TGCAGCGTGATGACTAGCGGGAGCTCCTACGAGCAGTACTTC. Translating it yields CSVMTSGSSYEQYF.